This TCR beta chain is from a study of shared clonotypes between healthy human individuals. The protocol was immunoSEQ multiplex PCR, while the TCRdb copy is restricted to in-frame clones and leaves out a portion. This table has just over 2,000,000 clones, 95% appearing once. V shed 4 bases, J shed 8 bases, and the junction held 11 bases outside the gene matches. CDR1 is SEHNR, CDR2 FQNEAQ, per germline (reference sequence). This CDR3 is 17 amino acids long. Sequencing was carried out using naive CD4+ T cells sorted from blood. As for subset: CD45RA+ positively selected. The genes are TRBV7-9 and TRBJ2-1, with 13 bases lining up with TRBD2. The receptor was isolated from a young man in good health. CDR3 in DNA: TGTGCCAGCAGCTCCACCAGGACTAGCGGGAGTATAGATGAGCAGTTCTTC. Translated, it gives CASSSTRTSGSIDEQFF.